This T cell receptor (beta chain) originates from a study of a mutant IDH1 vaccine in newly diagnosed glioma. Turning to the study itself: Treatment recipients were approximately 62% male and about 40% female, and their mean age was around 39 years.

The method was immunoSEQ multiplex PCR; TCRdb's version includes in-frame clones alone and lacks a portion of them. Here the sample spans around 120,000 clones, about four fifths being singletons. Study conclusions and caveats: Vaccine-induced immune responses were detected in roughly 93% of patients.

As concerns this clone: Its antigen remains unknown.

Time point: week 11, during vaccination. Mutant IDH1 20-mer peptide, at 300 ug, made up each vaccine dose, with topical imiquimod. New astrocytomas of WHO grade 3 or 4 that were IDH1-mutant and ATRX-lost were found in the donors. The receptor comes from a man aged 35 to 55 with glioma. The sequences come from PBMCs, collected from a glioma patient whose treatment included an IDH1 peptide vaccine.

In nucleotides, the CDR3 is TGTGCCAGCAGTCCTGGGTGGGGGTTCGGAAACACCATATATTTT. Translation: CASSPGWGFGNTIYF. V is TRBV27 and J is TRBJ1-3, with TRBD1 as a possible D gene (5 bases). Trimming took off 5 bases at V and 4 bases at J, with 15 bases between the two ends. The germline gives CDR1 MNHEY, CDR2 SMNVEV (reference sequence). The CDR3 covers 15 residues.